This T cell receptor beta chain was retrieved from a study of shared clonotypes between healthy human individuals. Overall study context: A donor's plate count was three for CD4 naive and three for CD4 memory; CD8 naive had two and CD8 memory one.

The CDR3 spans 15 residues. V dropped 6 bases and J dropped 3; count of bases not matched to a gene: 5. From germline, CDR1 is SNHLY and CDR2 FYNNEI. Each PCR replicate from the sorted subsets contained about 200 ng DNA, which is tens of thousands of T cell genomes. Generated by immunoSEQ multiplex PCR, the TCRdb table keeps only in-frame clones and is missing some. The data show some 2,400,000 clones, almost 96% seen once. The study drew all its donors from Caucasian adults living in Nashville, Tennessee. Comments on this clone: The target antigen is unknown.

Study results and limitations: It was only blood that was sampled, and tissue repertoires likely differ.

Sequenced: naive CD4+ T cells sorted from blood. This sample's subset: CD45RA+ positively selected. This clonotype originated in a man aged 18 to 29 in good health. J is TRBJ2-7 and V is TRBV2; 13 nucleotides match TRBD2. The CDR3 nucleotides are TGTGCCAGCAGGACCTGGACTAGCGGGAGCTACGAGCAGTACTTC. It translates to CASRTWTSGSYEQYF.